The 18 T cell receptor beta chains in this list originate from one sample, sequenced in a study of OX40 agonist ivuxolimab in advanced cancers. Sequencing used immunoSEQ multiplex PCR; TCRdb keeps in-frame clones, though not all of them. The repertoire consists of more than 50,000 clones, with about 85% occurring once and the leading ten covering 0.35%. The sample was CD4+ or CD8+ T cells sorted from blood, taken in a trial of the OX40 agonist ivuxolimab. The receptors originated from an adult with an advanced solid tumor such as melanoma, head and neck, liver or kidney cancer.

The rearrangement links TRBV5-3 to TRBJ1-6; TRBD1 is a possible D gene (6 bases). TRBV5-3 is noted as an ORF with a role that remains uncertain. V dropped 3 bases and J dropped 3 bases, with 13 bases sitting between them. The CDR3 totals 16 residues. The CDR3, as DNA: TGTGCCAGAAGCTCGACAGAGACAGGCTATAATTCACCCCTCCACTTT. Its protein is CARSSTETGYNSPLHF.

CDR3 bases: TGTGCCAGCACCCCCGGGGTTCAGGCTTCCGCGGCCAAAAACATTCAGTACTTC. Protein product: CASTPGVQASAAKNIQYF. The gene calls are TRBV27 and TRBJ2-4, with D maybe TRBD2 (5 bases). The CDR3 sequence is 18 residues long. Germline assignment: CDR1 MNHEY and CDR2 SMNVEV (reference sequence). The V end lost 7 bases, the J end lost 1 base, and 23 bases lay between the germline ends.

This clone came up once. The genes are TRBV11-1 and TRBJ2-2; the D gene is possibly TRBD2 (5 bases). The CDR3 is 15 residues long. Germline values: CDR1 SGHAT, CDR2 FQDESV (reference sequence). Trimming removed 5 bases at V and 5 bases at J, with 15 bases between. The CDR3 nucleotides read TGTGCCAGCAGCCCTCTACGTAGCGTAACCGGGGAGCTGTTTTTT. This gives the protein CASSPLRSVTGELFF.

In this sample, this clone turned up a few times. The rearrangement uses TRBV6-1 and TRBJ2-7; 8 nucleotides match TRBD2. Germline V gives CDR1 MNHNS, CDR2 SASEGT. V gave up 6 bases and J gave up 2 bases; unmatched junction bases: 6. The CDR3 has 14 amino acids. CDR3 residues: CASSERGGPYEQYF. The CDR3 bases are TGTGCCAGCAGCGAACGGGGGGGCCCCTACGAGCAGTACTTC.

The chain carries TRBV6-4 and TRBJ2-4; D possibly corresponds to TRBD1 (5 bases). CDR1 is MRHNA, CDR2 SNTAGT, per germline. This CDR3 is built from 13 residues. Deletions cut 5 bases from V and 6 bases from J, with 11 bases between. The CDR3 sequence is CASSLERGNIQYF. CDR3 coding DNA: TGTGCCAGCAGTTTAGAAAGGGGAAACATTCAGTACTTC.

This clone was counted once. The chain recombines TRBV6-6 with TRBJ1-1; 10 bases agree with TRBD1. Germline-derived CDR1 and CDR2 are MNHNY and SVGAGI (reference sequence). With 6 bases clipped from V and 0 bases from J, the junction kept 7 bases outside the gene matches. The CDR3 contains 16 residues. CDR3 residues: CASSPPDRGLNTEAFF. CDR3 DNA: TGTGCCAGCAGCCCACCCGACAGGGGGCTGAACACTGAAGCTTTCTTT.

The chain carries TRBV9 and TRBJ2-1; 10 nucleotides match TRBD1. This CDR3 is 16 amino acids long. V was pared by 4 bases and J by 7 bases, with 11 bases of the junction left unmatched. The germline V gene has CDR1 SGDLS and CDR2 YYNGEE. The CDR3 loop reads CASSPRSGQGGNEQFF. The CDR3 DNA is TGTGCCAGCAGCCCTCGCTCTGGACAGGGGGGAAATGAGCAGTTCTTC.

With regard to this clone: Other DNA sequences in the same sample also yield this CDR3. The genes are TRBV19 and TRBJ2-3; D call uncertain. V was pared by 1 base and J by 5 bases, with 1 base between. Germline CDR1 reads LNHDA; CDR2 reads SQIVND (reference sequence). This CDR3 has 11 residues. Here the CDR3 DNA reads TGTGCCAGTAGTATAGGAGATACGCAGTATTTT. It translates to CASSIGDTQYF.

Only one count was recorded for this clone. The chain is built from TRBV10-3 and TRBJ1-5; D not resolved. Germline CDR1 is ENHRY and CDR2 is SYGVKD. The V end lost 6 bases, the J end lost 6 bases, and 15 bases lay between the germline ends. This CDR3 is built from 14 residues. CDR3 DNA sequence: TGTGCCATCAGGGCGGGTATGGAGGGTCAGCCCCAGCATTTT. As protein: CAIRAGMEGQPQHF.

J is TRBJ2-3 and V is TRBV2; 12 bases align to TRBD2. Germline-derived CDR1 and CDR2 are SNHLY and FYNNEI. Trimming at V came to 7 bases and at J to 7 bases, leaving 6 bases not matched to a gene. CDR3 length equals 14 residues. The CDR3 loop is CASTFGLAGNTQYF. The CDR3 DNA sequence: TGTGCCAGCACCTTCGGACTAGCGGGGAATACGCAGTATTTT.

The rearrangement uses TRBV7-9 and TRBJ2-2; TRBD1 matches at 7 bases. Germline CDR1 reads SEHNR; CDR2 reads FQNEAQ (reference sequence). V lost 8 bases and J lost 0; bases outside the gene matches: 6. This CDR3 is built from 15 residues. CDR3 loop: CASRPGTANTGELFF. CDR3 coding DNA: TGTGCCAGCCGTCCCGGGACAGCGAACACCGGGGAGCTGTTTTTT. Full variable domain (remainder filled in from reference TRBV7-9 and TRBJ2-2): DTGVSQNPRHKITKRGQNVTFRCDPISEHNRLYWYRQTLGQGPEFLTYFQNEAQLEKSRLLSDRFSAERPKGSFSTLEIQRTEQGDSAMYLCASRPGTANTGELFFGEGSRLTVL.

The chain is built from TRBV10-3 and TRBJ2-7, with unresolved D. The CDR3 length is 12 residues. V was pared by 8 bases and J by 0 bases, with 8 bases between. The germline V gene has CDR1 ENHRY and CDR2 SYGVKD. CDR3: CAIRHVSYEQYF. The CDR3, as DNA: TGTGCCATCCGCCACGTCTCCTACGAGCAGTACTTC.

The J gene is TRBJ2-7, the V gene TRBV30; tentatively, D is TRBD1 (6 bases). Germline V gives CDR1 GTSNPN, CDR2 SVGIG (reference sequence). The CDR3 consists of 13 residues. V lost 2 bases and J lost 10, with 18 bases in between. CDR3 sequence: CAWSSTGTSLQYF. In DNA form, the CDR3 reads TGTGCCTGGAGTTCCACCGGGACATCCCTACAGTACTTC.

V is TRBV6-5 and J is TRBJ2-1; D is ambiguous. This CDR3 comprises 14 residues. The V end lost 6 bases, the J end lost 7 bases, and 16 bases lay between the germline ends. Germline lookup yields CDR1 MNHEY and CDR2 SVGAGI. CDR3 DNA: TGTGCCAGCAGAGTCCCTGGCCGTCAGAATGAGCAGTTCTTC. It encodes CASRVPGRQNEQFF.

This chain links TRBV6-6 with TRBJ1-1; the D gene is possibly TRBD1 (5 bases). The CDR3 sequence is 14 residues long. Trimming cost V 6 bases and J 0 bases, with 11 bases left between them. In germline, CDR1 is MNHNY, CDR2 SVGAGI (reference sequence). CDR3 region: CASRKDTLNTEAFF. The DNA for the CDR3 is TGTGCCAGCAGAAAGGACACGTTGAACACTGAAGCTTTCTTT.

The DNA of the CDR3 is TGTGCCAGCAGCTTCGGAAGAGGAGAAAAACTGTTTTTT. It yields the protein CASSFGRGEKLFF. The V call is TRBV5-4, the J call TRBJ1-4; D is unresolved. Germline V CDR1 and CDR2: SGHNT, YYREEE (reference sequence). Trimming stripped 2 bases from V and 8 bases from J, with 10 bases between. The CDR3 contains 13 residues.

The rearrangement links TRBV5-4 to TRBJ1-2, with TRBD1 identical over 7 bases. The CDR3 has 13 residues. The V and J ends lost 4 bases and 6 bases, in that order; junction bases with no gene match: 6. CDR1 is SGHNT and CDR2 is YYREEE in the germline V gene (reference sequence). CDR3: CASSPTGSDGYTF. In DNA form, the CDR3 reads TGTGCCAGCAGCCCGACAGGGAGTGATGGCTACACCTTC.

The gene calls are TRBV27 and TRBJ1-2; 12 positions match TRBD1. Per germline, CDR1 MNHEY and CDR2 SMNVEV (reference sequence). There are 16 residues in the CDR3. With 6 bases clipped from V and 8 bases from J, the junction kept 13 bases outside the gene matches. The CDR3, as DNA: TGTGCCAGCAGACCAAGAGGGACAGGGGGCTCTGGCGGCTACACCTTC. Translating it yields CASRPRGTGGSGGYTF.